These 14 T cell receptor beta chains originate from one sample sequenced in a study of spatial heterogeneity in lung cancer. As for time point: blood at routine non-recurrence follow-up after resection. TCRdb reprocessed the 5' RACE reads via MiXCR and lists one record per CDR3 protein. Of around 41,000 distinct CDR3 sequences listed, approximately 22% are singletons. The specimen was PBMCs, collected at follow-up. The receptors were sampled from a female donor with early-stage non-small cell lung cancer.

This clonotype was found many times. The CDR3 nucleotides read TGCAGCGTTGAGGACCAAGCAGGGCACACTGAAGCTTTCTTT. Translation: CSVEDQAGHTEAFF. The chain links TRBV29-1 to TRBJ1-1; possibly TRBD1 for D (5 bases). Germline-derived CDR1 and CDR2 are SQVTM and ANQGSEA. This CDR3 region has 14 residues. The V and J ends lost 3 bases and 3 bases respectively, with 14 bases between them. The full variable domain, its missing parts supplied by reference TRBV29-1 and TRBJ1-1, is SAVISQKPSRDICQRGTSLTIQCQVDSQVTMMFWYRQQPGQSLTLIATANQGSEATYESGFVIDKFPISRPNLTFSTLTVSNMSPEDSSIYLCSVEDQAGHTEAFFGQGTRLTVV.

The rearrangement links TRBV4-2 to TRBJ1-5, with TRBD1 matching 8 bases. The CDR3 runs to 17 residues. J gave up 7 bases and V 0 bases, and 11 bases lay outside the gene matches. CDR1 LGHNA and CDR2 YNFKEQ come from the germline V gene. DNA for the CDR3: TGTGCCAGCAGCCAAGAACCCTCAGGGGGCGGGTACCAGCCCCAGCATTTT. Translated: CASSQEPSGGGYQPQHF.

This clonotype was counted ten times or more. This rearrangement joins TRBV11-2 to TRBJ2-2; 10 bases map to TRBD1. The germline gives CDR1 SGHAT, CDR2 FQNNGV. Unmatched junction bases numbered 7, after V lost 6 bases and J lost 3 bases. CDR3 length: 16 residues. The CDR3 nucleotides read TGTGCCAGCAGACCCGGGACAGGGGTCGACACCGGGGAGCTGTTTTTT. This sequence encodes CASRPGTGVDTGELFF. The complete variable domain, with remaining parts taken from reference TRBV11-2 and TRBJ2-2, reads EAGVAQSPRYKIIEKRQSVAFWCNPISGHATLYWYQQILGQGPKLLIQFQNNGVVDDSQLPKDRFSAERLKGVDSTLKIQPAKLEDSAVYLCASRPGTGVDTGELFFGEGSRLTVL.

This clonotype occurred a few times. The V gene is TRBV2, the J gene TRBJ2-2; TRBD1 might be the D (6 bases). The CDR3 is made up of 14 amino acids. The germline gives CDR1 SNHLY, CDR2 FYNNEI. V dropped 9 bases and J dropped 1 base, with 12 bases sitting between them. The CDR3 sequence: CASTTTGNTGELFF. The DNA of the CDR3 is TGTGCCAGTACCACGACAGGGAACACCGGGGAGCTGTTTTTT.

This clonotype has only a few counts. V usage is TRBV6-6 and J usage is TRBJ1-5; D remains unclear. The CDR3 consists of 14 residues. Per germline, CDR1 MNHNY and CDR2 SVGAGI (reference sequence). Trimming took 4 bases from V and 5 from J, leaving 12 bases between them. DNA for the CDR3: TGTGCCAGCAGTTGGTCGGACGGAGATCAGCCCCAGCATTTT. Amino acid sequence: CASSWSDGDQPQHF.

At least ten counts were recorded for this clonotype. This sequence joins TRBV15 and TRBJ2-7; a possible D gene is TRBD1 (5 bases). The germline gives CDR1 LNHNV, CDR2 YYDKDF (reference sequence). The length of the CDR3 is 13 residues. V was clipped by 1 base and J by 2 bases, with 6 bases between them. CDR3 sequence reads: CATSRGQPYEQYV. The DNA of the CDR3 is TGTGCCACCAGCAGAGGACAGCCCTACGAGCAGTACGTC.

As DNA, the CDR3 is TGTGCCATCAGTGATAGGAGCGGACAGGTAGGGCAGCCCCAGCATTTT. It translates to CAISDRSGQVGQPQHF. The chain joins TRBV10-3 to TRBJ1-5; 7 nucleotides agree with TRBD1. Germline CDR1 reads ENHRY; CDR2 reads SYGVKD. Unmatched junction bases numbered 12, after V lost 3 bases and J lost 7 bases. This CDR3 comprises 16 residues.

The chain employs TRBV19 and TRBJ2-5; maybe TRBD1 (6 bases). The length of the CDR3 is 14 residues. V was shortened by 5 bases and J by 5 bases, with 15 bases between the two germline ends. The germline V gene encodes CDR1 LNHDA and CDR2 SQIVND (reference sequence). CDR3 nucleotide sequence: TGTGCCAGTAGTGTAGGGGGACAAGCGGAGACCCAGTACTTC. It translates to CASSVGGQAETQYF.

A few counts support this clonotype. The V gene is TRBV20-1, the J gene TRBJ1-1; D is uncertain. The ends were cut back, 1 base at V and 1 base at J, with 10 bases in the middle. This CDR3 contains 14 residues. Germline V gives CDR1 DFQATT, CDR2 SNEGSKA (reference sequence). CDR3 loop: CSARVPAGNTEAFF. The CDR3 DNA sequence: TGCAGTGCTAGAGTCCCGGCAGGGAACACTGAAGCTTTCTTT.

This clonotype was seen more than once but under ten times. The V and J genes are TRBV4-1 and TRBJ1-4; 8 bases are shared with TRBD1. The CDR3 consists of 15 residues. The V gene end was trimmed by 2 bases and the J gene end by 6 bases; junction bases not matched to a gene: 5. Germline assignment: CDR1 MGHRA and CDR2 YSYEKL. CDR3 bases: TGCGCCAGCAGCCAACCCTACAGGGGGGATGAAAAACTGTTTTTT. Translation gives CASSQPYRGDEKLFF.

The chain links TRBV7-2 to TRBJ1-3; TRBD1 agrees at 8 bases. With V trimmed by 2 bases and J by 4 bases, 7 bases remained unmatched. The CDR3 contains 16 residues. CDR1 is SGHTA, CDR2 FQGNSA, per germline. DNA for the CDR3: TGTGCCAGCAGCTTATTGACAGGGGTGGGAGGAAACACCATATATTTT. Its protein product is CASSLLTGVGGNTIYF. The entire variable domain, with the rest obtained from reference TRBV7-2 and TRBJ1-3, is as follows: GAGVSQSPSNKVTEKGKDVELRCDPISGHTALYWYRQSLGQGLEFLIYFQGNSAPDKSGLPSDRFSAERTGGSVSTLTIQRTQQEDSAVYLCASSLLTGVGGNTIYFGEGSWLTVV.

This rearrangement joins TRBV7-9 to TRBJ2-5; 9 bases map to TRBD2. The CDR3 has 16 amino acids. Germline loops: CDR1 SEHNR, CDR2 FQNEAQ (reference sequence). V shed 0 bases, J shed 3 bases, and the junction held 5 bases outside the gene matches. The CDR3 spells CASSLARLAGKETQYF. In DNA form, the CDR3 reads TGTGCCAGCAGCTTAGCTCGCCTAGCGGGGAAAGAGACCCAGTACTTC.

This chain links TRBV6-5 with TRBJ2-5, with a tentative D call TRBD2 (5 bases). The CDR3 sequence is 13 residues long. Trimming removed 2 bases at V and 10 bases at J, with 14 bases between. Germline V gene lookup returns CDR1 MNHEY and CDR2 SVGAGI. The CDR3 sequence is CASSYEGGIDQYF. CDR3 nucleotide sequence: TGTGCCAGCAGTTACGAGGGTGGGATTGACCAGTACTTC.

This clonotype was detected only a few times. The gene calls are TRBV12-3 or TRBV12-4 and TRBJ1-2; no clear D. V gave up 6 bases and J gave up 5 bases, with 10 bases separating them. The CDR3 consists of 12 residues. The CDR3 DNA follows: TGTGCCAGCAGCCCCTGGGCTTATGGCTACACCTTC. It specifies CASSPWAYGYTF.